The table lists the clone carrying this TCR beta chain with many counts. Per the germline V gene, CDR1 is SNHLY and CDR2 is FYNNEI. The junction had 5 bases not matched to a gene; V was cut back by 5 bases and J by 3 bases. This CDR3 has 14 residues. Amplified TCR beta CDR3 regions derived from RNA transcripts. With the HTBI primer set, the TCR CDR3 went through a first round of RT-PCR. TCRdb recomputed calls from the multiplex PCR reads with MiXCR, one row per CDR3 protein. The sample shows about 640,000 distinct CDR3 sequences, around 20% of them seen only once. This sample is part of a study of T cells in Graves' hyperthyroidism and ophthalmopathy.

Material: blood. V gene TRBV2 combines with J gene TRBJ1-1; 8 nucleotides line up with TRBD1. The TCR comes from a man younger than 45 with Graves' ophthalmopathy. This chain's CDR3 is CASSSMTGDTEAFF. In nucleotides, the CDR3 is TGTGCCAGCAGTAGCATGACAGGGGACACTGAAGCTTTCTTT.